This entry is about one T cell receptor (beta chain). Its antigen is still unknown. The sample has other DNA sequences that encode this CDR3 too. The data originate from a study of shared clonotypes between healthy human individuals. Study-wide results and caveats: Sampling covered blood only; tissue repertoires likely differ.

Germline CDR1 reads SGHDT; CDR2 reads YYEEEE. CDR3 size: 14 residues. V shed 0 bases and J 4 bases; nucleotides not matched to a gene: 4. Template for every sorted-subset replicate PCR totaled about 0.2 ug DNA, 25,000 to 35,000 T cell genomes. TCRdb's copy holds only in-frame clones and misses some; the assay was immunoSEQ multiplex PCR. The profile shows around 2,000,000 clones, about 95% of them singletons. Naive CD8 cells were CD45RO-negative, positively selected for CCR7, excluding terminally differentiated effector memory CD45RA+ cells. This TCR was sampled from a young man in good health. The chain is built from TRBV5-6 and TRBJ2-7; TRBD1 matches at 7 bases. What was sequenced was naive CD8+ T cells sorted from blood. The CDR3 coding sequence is TGTGCCAGCAGCTTGGGACAGGGTCCGTACGAGCAGTACTTC. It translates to CASSLGQGPYEQYF.